Below, 26 T cell receptor beta chains from the same sample are listed, as sequenced in a study of cytomegalovirus exposure and HLA in healthy donors. Some clones are missing from TCRdb's copy, which holds only in-frame ones; the method was immunoSEQ multiplex PCR. The repertoire holds roughly 67,000 clones, with around 93% as singletons. What was sequenced was PBMCs. The receptors shown here come from a young man in good health and CMV-seronegative.

V and J are TRBV5-8 and TRBJ2-7; no reliable D call. V lost 1 base and J lost 0, with 5 bases in between. Germline V gives CDR1 SGHTS, CDR2 YDEGEE. The length of the CDR3 is 13 residues. The CDR3 sequence is CASSLSNSYEQYF. For the CDR3, the DNA is TGTGCCAGCAGCTTGTCCAACTCCTACGAGCAGTACTTC.

This sequence joins TRBV15 and TRBJ2-1; 11 nucleotides line up with TRBD2. The V segment lost 4 bases and the J segment 8 bases; nucleotides outside the gene matches: 13. The CDR3 totals 17 residues. Germline V gene lookup returns CDR1 LNHNV and CDR2 YYDKDF (reference sequence). CDR3 nucleotides: TGTGCCACCAGCACATTCCTGACTAGCGGGGACGGGGATGAGCAGTTCTTC. Amino acid sequence: CATSTFLTSGDGDEQFF.

The V gene is TRBV9, the J gene TRBJ1-4; D remains ambiguous. V lost 0 bases to trimming and J lost 6 bases, with 6 bases between them. The CDR3 length is 13 residues. Germline loops: CDR1 SGDLS, CDR2 YYNGEE. CDR3 in amino acids: CASSVGLDEKLFF. Here the CDR3 DNA reads TGTGCCAGCAGCGTAGGACTAGATGAAAAACTGTTTTTT.

This clone was recorded a few times. V and J are TRBV29-1 and TRBJ2-1; D gene uncertain. Trimming removed 0 bases at V and 4 bases at J, with 10 bases between. The germline V gene encodes CDR1 SQVTM and CDR2 ANQGSEA. The CDR3 has 14 residues. The CDR3 loop is CSVEDGLRYNEQFF. DNA for the CDR3: TGCAGCGTTGAAGATGGTTTGAGATACAATGAGCAGTTCTTC.

This chain connects TRBV9 to TRBJ2-1, with 13 nucleotides matching TRBD2. The CDR3 sequence is 17 residues long. Unmatched junction bases numbered 2, after V lost 0 bases and J lost 2 bases. Per the germline V gene, CDR1 is SGDLS and CDR2 is YYNGEE. The CDR3 is CASSVGGLAGTYNEQFF. Written as DNA, the CDR3 is TGTGCCAGCAGCGTAGGGGGACTAGCGGGAACCTACAATGAGCAGTTCTTC.

V is TRBV7-9 and J is TRBJ2-7, with TRBD2 identical over 7 bases. The V and J ends lost 7 bases and 4 bases, in that order; junction bases with no gene match: 7. CDR1 is SEHNR, CDR2 FQNEAQ, per germline (reference sequence). This CDR3 is 13 amino acids long. The DNA of the CDR3 is TGTGCCAGCACCCGAGGACTAGGGTACGAGCAGTACTTC. Its protein is CASTRGLGYEQYF.

This chain joins TRBV2 and TRBJ2-1; 11 positions match TRBD2. The CDR3 has 14 residues. Germline values: CDR1 SNHLY, CDR2 FYNNEI. V was pared by 7 bases and J by 7 bases, with 6 bases of the junction left unmatched. This CDR3 reads CASTMGTSGNEQFF. The CDR3 DNA is TGTGCCAGCACCATGGGGACTAGCGGAAATGAGCAGTTCTTC.

This chain uses TRBV27 with TRBJ1-5; a possible D gene is TRBD1 (5 bases). The CDR3 loop spans 14 amino acids. From germline, CDR1 is MNHEY and CDR2 SMNVEV (reference sequence). Between the trimmed V and J ends, which lost 3 bases and 4 bases, there was a span of 10 bases. CDR3: CASSFGQGNQPQHF. DNA for the CDR3: TGTGCCAGCAGTTTCGGCCAGGGTAATCAGCCCCAGCATTTT.

This clone was observed a handful of times. The V call is TRBV7-3, the J call TRBJ2-5; possibly TRBD1 for D (5 bases). Deletions cut 0 bases from V and 0 bases from J, with 5 bases between. CDR3 length: 14 amino acids. Germline CDR1 SGHTA, CDR2 FQGTGA. The DNA for the CDR3 is TGTGCCAGCAGCTTAACGACAGACCAAGAGACCCAGTACTTC. Amino acids: CASSLTTDQETQYF.

The chain recombines TRBV30 with TRBJ2-3; no clear D. The germline V gene encodes CDR1 GTSNPN and CDR2 SVGIG (reference sequence). With 5 bases removed from V and 4 bases from J, the gap between germline ends came to 7 bases. There are 11 residues in the CDR3. CDR3 in DNA: TGTGCCTGGGAGGTCGCAGATACGCAGTATTTT. As protein: CAWEVADTQYF.

This sequence joins TRBV27 and TRBJ2-2, with 8 bases aligning to TRBD2. Germline lookup yields CDR1 MNHEY and CDR2 SMNVEV (reference sequence). There are 16 residues in the CDR3. The J segment lost 0 bases and the V segment lost 7 bases, leaving 7 bases of the junction unmatched. The CDR3 reads CASTAGGLTNTGELFF. The CDR3 DNA sequence: TGTGCCAGCACCGCGGGAGGACTAACGAACACCGGGGAGCTGTTTTTT.

The chain uses TRBV15 and TRBJ1-1, with no clear D. The length of the CDR3 is 13 residues. V gave up 5 bases and J gave up 7 bases, with 14 bases separating them. From germline, CDR1 is LNHNV and CDR2 YYDKDF (reference sequence). CDR3 loop: CATSPRSGGEAFF. CDR3 in DNA: TGTGCCACCAGCCCCCGATCGGGAGGTGAAGCTTTCTTT.

This chain links TRBV19 with TRBJ2-5; 14 bases are shared with TRBD2. V was clipped by 5 bases and J by 3 bases; unmatched bases: 11. CDR3 size: 18 residues. Germline V lookup: CDR1 LNHDA, CDR2 SQIVND (reference sequence). CDR3 region: CASSPRGTSGRGEETQYF. For the CDR3, the DNA is TGTGCCAGTAGTCCCCGGGGGACTAGCGGGAGAGGGGAAGAGACCCAGTACTTC.

The DNA of the CDR3 is TGTGCCAGCAGTTTATTAACGATCGCCACTAACTACGAGCAGTACTTC. Its translation is CASSLLTIATNYEQYF. V is TRBV28 and J is TRBJ2-7; no clear D gene. V was pared by 1 base and J by 3 bases, with 16 bases between. CDR3 length: 16 residues. Germline V gene sequence: CDR1 MDHEN, CDR2 SYDVKM. The whole variable domain, filled in from reference TRBV28 and TRBJ2-7, reads DVKVTQSSRYLVKRTGEKVFLECVQDMDHENMFWYRQDPGLGLRLIYFSYDVKMKEKGDIPEGYSVSREKKERFSLILESASTNQTSMYLCASSLLTIATNYEQYFGPGTRLTVT.

This chain uses TRBV6-5 with TRBJ2-7; D is perhaps TRBD1 (5 bases). Trimming stripped 5 bases from V and 5 bases from J, with 13 bases between. CDR1 MNHEY and CDR2 SVGAGI come from the germline V gene. The CDR3 consists of 13 residues. As DNA, the CDR3 is TGTGCCAGCAGTCCTGGGGCAGTTAACGAGCAGTACTTC. Protein: CASSPGAVNEQYF.

The J gene is TRBJ2-7, the V gene TRBV6-1; tentatively, D is TRBD2 (6 bases). Germline V lookup: CDR1 MNHNS, CDR2 SASEGT. The CDR3 spans 12 residues. V was pared by 7 bases and J by 6 bases, with 13 bases between. CDR3 sequence (DNA): TGTGCCAGCACCGTAAGGAGGGGCGAGCAGTACTTC. It is translated as CASTVRRGEQYF.

The V gene is TRBV11-2, the J gene TRBJ2-6; 7 nucleotides agree with TRBD1. Germline V gene lookup returns CDR1 SGHAT and CDR2 FQNNGV. This CDR3 spans 18 amino acids. J was trimmed by 0 bases and V by 1 base; bases with no gene match: 6. The CDR3 sequence: CASSLGGTAHSGANVLTF. The CDR3 nucleotides are TGTGCCAGCAGCTTAGGAGGGACAGCCCACTCTGGGGCCAACGTCCTGACTTTC.

The chain links TRBV29-1 to TRBJ2-2, with 7 bases matching TRBD1. This CDR3 has 13 amino acids. CDR1 SQVTM and CDR2 ANQGSEA come from the germline V gene. V shed 4 bases, J shed 3 bases, and the junction held 2 bases outside the gene matches. In DNA, the CDR3 is TGCAGCGTTGGTAGGGGGCACACCGGGGAGCTGTTTTTT. The encoded protein is CSVGRGHTGELFF.

The chain recombines TRBV30 with TRBJ2-1, with a weak D call TRBD2 (5 bases). The V and J ends lost 7 bases and 2 bases respectively, with 15 bases between them. Germline V gene sequence: CDR1 GTSNPN, CDR2 SVGIG (reference sequence). The CDR3 has 14 amino acids. In DNA form, the CDR3 reads TGTGCCTCGCAGGACTTATCCACCTACAATGAGCAGTTCTTC. Translating it yields CASQDLSTYNEQFF.

The chain is built from TRBV9 and TRBJ2-3; 7 nucleotides align to TRBD2. V lost 0 bases to trimming and J lost 2 bases; unmatched junction nucleotides: 9. The CDR3 has 17 amino acids. The V gene's germline CDR1 is SGDLS and CDR2 YYNGEE. The chain's CDR3 is CASSVGVGGTLTDTQYF. In nucleotides, the CDR3 is TGTGCCAGCAGCGTAGGAGTGGGAGGGACTCTCACAGATACGCAGTATTTT.

The chain recombines TRBV5-1 with TRBJ2-5, with 9 bases fitting TRBD2. V shed 0 bases and J 7 bases; nucleotides not matched to a gene: 10. There are 16 residues in the CDR3. Germline V CDR1 and CDR2: SGHRS, YFSETQ. The CDR3 bases are TGCGCCAGCAGCTTGGGTGGTAGCGGGAGTTTCGGGACCCAGTACTTC. Translated: CASSLGGSGSFGTQYF.

V and J are TRBV7-9 and TRBJ1-1; 8 bases align to TRBD1. Germline trimming cut 4 bases from V and 7 bases from J; bases unmatched to any gene: 23. The V gene's germline CDR1 is SEHNR and CDR2 FQNEAQ (reference sequence). The length of the CDR3 is 19 residues. The CDR3 sequence is CASSSRSAGIGRGPNEAFF. CDR3 in DNA: TGTGCCAGCAGCTCCCGGTCGGCGGGTATCGGCAGGGGGCCCAATGAAGCTTTCTTT.

This rearrangement joins TRBV4-3 to TRBJ1-4, with no clear D. This CDR3 region has 16 residues. From germline, CDR1 is LGHNA and CDR2 YSLEER. V shed 0 bases and J shed 4 bases, with 12 bases lying between them. CDR3 nucleotides: TGCGCCAGCAGCCAAGATTGGGCAGTCCGTAATGAAAAACTGTTTTTT. The encoded protein is CASSQDWAVRNEKLFF.

V is TRBV28 and J is TRBJ1-5; 7 nucleotides match TRBD1. With V trimmed by 6 bases and J by 7 bases, 6 bases remained unmatched. This CDR3 has 13 amino acids. Germline V gene lookup returns CDR1 MDHEN and CDR2 SYDVKM. CDR3 DNA sequence: TGTGCCAGCAGACTTACAGGGGAACAGCCCCAGCATTTT. Amino acids: CASRLTGEQPQHF.

The genes are TRBV14 and TRBJ1-3, with D perhaps TRBD1 (5 bases). Between the trimmed V and J ends, which lost 3 bases and 0 bases, there was a span of 12 bases. The CDR3 is 16 residues long. CDR1 is SGHDN and CDR2 is FVKESK in the germline V gene. The CDR3 sequence is CASSHRQRTSGNTIYF. In DNA, the CDR3 is TGTGCCAGCAGCCATAGACAGCGCACCTCTGGAAACACCATATATTTT.

The V call is TRBV7-6, the J call TRBJ2-3; 11 bases align to TRBD2. Germline CDR1 reads SGHVS; CDR2 reads FNYEAQ. V was clipped by 5 bases and J by 4 bases; unmatched bases: 8. This CDR3 comprises 16 residues. CDR3 in DNA: TGTGCCAGCAGCAATAGCGGGAGGGCCGTCCCAGATACGCAGTATTTT. This encodes CASSNSGRAVPDTQYF. The whole variable domain, filled in from reference TRBV7-6 and TRBJ2-3, reads GAGVSQSPRYKVTKRGQDVALRCDPISGHVSLYWYRQALGQGPEFLTYFNYEAQQDKSGLPNDRFSAERPEGSISTLTIQRTEQRDSAMYRCASSNSGRAVPDTQYFGPGTRLTVL.